This TCR beta chain comes out of a study of T cell repertoires in cytomegalovirus infection. Study results and limitations: HLA-C-restricted, CMV-specific TCR beta clonotypes were dominant ex vivo. Cumulative frequency (of public TCR beta family members) identified carriers of CMV plus the relevant HLA.

As to this clonotype: Antigen: not known.

Germline-derived CDR1 and CDR2 are SGDLS and YYNGEE. V lost 4 bases and J 3 bases, leaving 22 bases between the germline ends. There are 17 residues in the CDR3. TCRdb re-derived calls from the reads in MiXCR, one entry per CDR3 protein. Here the sample spans 700,000 to 950,000 distinct CDR3 sequences, about 30% being singletons. The TCR originated in a human donor in good health (CMV status not recorded). Some clones in this sample may be carry-over from other donors' samples. The sample in question was cultured CD8+ T cells from PBMCs, obtained from culture after CMV antigen stimulation. The chain recombines TRBV9 with TRBJ1-2; possible D gene TRBD1, 6 bases. In DNA form, the CDR3 reads TGTGCCAGCAGCTTCCACACAGCCAGGGGAAGGGACTATGGCTACACCTTC. It yields the protein CASSFHTARGRDYGYTF.